This TCR beta chain was identified in a study of beta chain features in type 1 diabetes (dated by TCRdb to between 2018 and 2020). A note on the overall study: Mean age, gender distribution, total cell number and subset yield did not differ between patients and healthy donors. A total of 85 million to 110 million sorted cells were examined across all samples, and RNA yield correlated strongly with the number of cells per subset. The study compared TCRB repertoires of sorted circulating CD4+ T cell subsets between recently diagnosed type 1 diabetes patients and matched healthy donors. Regulatory and stem cell-like memory subsets were obtained from only 8 patients and about eight healthy donors, while naive and central memory subsets were obtained from all 30 or so donors. The research as a whole found: At VDJ recombination sites, type 1 diabetes patients had fewer insertions and more deleted nucleotides, which implies abnormalities in thymic rearrangement. Naive, central memory and regulatory TCRB repertoires appeared to be more similar among patients than among healthy donors. Because cDNA rather than genomic DNA was sequenced, highly expressing activated cells could have been over-represented, although no difference in activation and CD3 levels was found between groups. PCR may preferentially amplify shorter templates, but because patient and control samples were amplified and corrected together, any resulting skew would affect both groups equally. A moderate but significant shortening of TCRB CDR3 length was observed in type 1 diabetes patients in all four CD4+ subsets. HLA sub-analyses involved small numbers of individuals, so any influence of HLA type on TCRB rearrangement remained unresolved.

Details on this clone: Its target antigen remains unknown. Within one base of it there is no much larger clone, and no base qualities were kept.

Each donor gave one peripheral blood draw, averaging approximately 120 mL, which was collected into heparinised tubes. A BD FACSAria II was used to sort naive, central memory, regulatory and stem cell-like memory CD4+ T cells with a panel that included CD45RO, CCR7, CD25, CD127, CD95 and CD27. Every sorted population had a purity above 95%. PBMCs were separated immediately by Lymphoprep density gradient centrifugation and were stained directly, without being cultured. So that batch effects would be minimized, each experiment stained and sorted samples in pairs, pairing one healthy donor with one patient. The entire isolated RNA was reverse transcribed using the High Capacity cDNA Reverse Transcription Kit, and thus expressed TCRB transcripts were sequenced. Deep immunoSEQ sequencing was applied to naive, central memory and regulatory T cell samples, giving an average of approximately 4 million total reads per sample. Sorted cells were lysed in RLT buffer, and RNA was extracted using DNase-treated RNeasy Micro or Mini kits according to cell number. Each cell subset was processed on its own to prevent cross-contamination, while patient and healthy donor samples were processed together. Using the immunoSEQ multiplex PCR, TCRB sequences were amplified from cDNA into 87-bp fragments spanning the CDR3 region. The amplicons were sequenced using the Illumina HiSeq platform. The authors processed their data as follows. Synthetic template baselines were used to correct PCR bias computationally, reads within Hamming distance 2 were collapsed, and singletons that could not be merged were discarded. By aligning reads against IMGT, V, D and J genes, CDR3 length, and insertions or deletions at six rearrangement sites were assigned. Within each subset, clonotype counts were normalized to the number of sorted cells before true diversity and Gini coefficients were calculated with the tcR R package. Repertoire sharing was quantified using the overlap coefficient calculated on TCRB nucleotide sequences. Out-of-frame TCRB sequences from naive cells were analyzed to stand in for the pre-selection repertoire. TCRdb retrieved this table from immuneACCESS and kept in-frame rearrangements only. Not all clones are present; in checked studies, unresolved V genes account for under half, and no reason is known for the remainder. D and trimming were read from the DNA, whereas the V and J calls and clone size are those reported in that table. The sample table lists more than 120,000 clones, 8.5% to 12% of them with a count of one. 1% to 1.5% of the sample belongs to the ten largest clones.

The germline V gene provides CDR1 SGHTA and CDR2 FQGTGA. There are 17 amino acids in the CDR3, from cysteine to phenylalanine inclusive. Just the 51-base CDR3 DNA is kept, in frame starting at base 1. The V end gives up 8 bases and the J end 3 bases, leaving 9 bases in the junction not matched to a gene. This TCR derives from a young man in good health. Sequences were obtained from naive CD4+ T cells from blood. According to the study, the label for this sample's cell subset or site signals: true naive CD4+ T cells. The receptor chain draws on TRBV7-3 and TRBJ2-6; 11 bases in the junction line up with TRBD1. The CDR3 protein is CASPRGQGASGANVLTF. The sequenced DNA is TGTGCCAGCCCACGAGGACAGGGGGCCAGTGGGGCCAACGTCCTGACTTTC.